This T cell receptor beta chain was recovered during a study of cytomegalovirus exposure and HLA in healthy donors. PCR amplification relied on 60 Vbeta primers (plus 13 Jbeta primers). Clones were read by immunoSEQ multiplex PCR, and TCRdb kept only the in-frame ones, dropping some. The sample table sets out about 130,000 clones. The sequencing input was PBMCs. The origin of this receptor is a man between 18 and 35 years old in good health and CMV-seronegative.

The CDR3 sequence is CASSLWQGTGELFF. The CDR3, as DNA: TGTGCCAGCAGTTTATGGCAGGGGACCGGGGAGCTGTTTTTT. The J gene is TRBJ2-2, the V gene TRBV28, with D perhaps TRBD1 (6 bases). Per germline, CDR1 MDHEN and CDR2 SYDVKM. This CDR3 region has 14 residues. Trimming removed 0 bases at V and 5 bases at J, with 7 bases between. The complete variable domain, with remaining parts taken from reference TRBV28 and TRBJ2-2, reads DVKVTQSSRYLVKRTGEKVFLECVQDMDHENMFWYRQDPGLGLRLIYFSYDVKMKEKGDIPEGYSVSREKKERFSLILESASTNQTSMYLCASSLWQGTGELFFGEGSRLTVL.